The rows below give T cell receptor beta chains drawn from one sample of a study of shared clonotypes between healthy human individuals. Produced via immunoSEQ multiplex PCR; TCRdb's table is partial and in-frame only. The sample includes over 300,000 clones, around 86% of them seen just once. The material sequenced was memory CD8+ T cells sorted from blood. The receptor set was obtained from a man between 18 and 35 years old in good health. Each CDR3 is given without its conserved first and last residue. The D gene is left open where the match is weak.

.	TRBV2	TRBJ2-7	ASSEVAEPYEQY
TRBD1	TRBV30	TRBJ2-7	AWSVLQGGVNYEQY
.	TRBV10-2	TRBJ2-7	ASSRGYEQY
TRBD2	TRBV10-3	TRBJ2-7	AISEGTSGGSRPYEQY
.	TRBV13	TRBJ2-7	ASSLGSRAYEQY
.	TRBV10-3	TRBJ2-7	ATSRGGESGEQY
.	TRBV12-5	TRBJ2-7	ASGLEPQNYEQY
TRBD1	TRBV7-9	TRBJ1-6	ASSSPGTGSNFNSPLH
TRBD1	TRBV9	TRBJ1-6	ASSLQGASNSPLH
TRBD2	TRBV27	TRBJ2-1	ASSLVAGARYNEQF
TRBD1	TRBV4-3	TRBJ2-7	ASSQPGQGEQY
TRBD1	TRBV30	TRBJ2-7	ALGTGSSYEQY
.	TRBV5-1	TRBJ1-3	ASRREPGNTIY
TRBD2	TRBV7-6	TRBJ2-7	ASSLAHTSGSYEQY
.	TRBV9	TRBJ2-2	ASSPNTGELF
.	TRBV7-2	TRBJ2-1	ASSLLMAGDEQF
.	TRBV7-6	TRBJ2-1	ASSLEVGAAYNEQF
TRBD2	TRBV7-2	TRBJ2-7	ASSPENGGRGSYEQY
TRBD1	TRBV5-1	TRBJ2-2	ASSSRQGMNTGELF
TRBD2	TRBV30	TRBJ2-3	AWSSGGSTDTQY